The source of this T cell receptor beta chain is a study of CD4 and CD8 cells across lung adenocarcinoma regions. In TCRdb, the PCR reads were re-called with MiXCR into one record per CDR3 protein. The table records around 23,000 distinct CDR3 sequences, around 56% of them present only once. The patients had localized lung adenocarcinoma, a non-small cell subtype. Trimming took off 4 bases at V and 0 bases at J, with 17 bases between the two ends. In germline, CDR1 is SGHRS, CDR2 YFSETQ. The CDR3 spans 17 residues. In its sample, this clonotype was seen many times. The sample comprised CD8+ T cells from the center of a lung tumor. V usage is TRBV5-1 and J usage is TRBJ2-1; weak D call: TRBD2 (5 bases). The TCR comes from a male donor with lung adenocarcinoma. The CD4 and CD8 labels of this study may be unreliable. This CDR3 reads CASSEPSGSSSYNEQFF. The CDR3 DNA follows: TGCGCCAGCAGCGAGCCCTCTGGGAGTAGCTCCTACAATGAGCAGTTCTTC. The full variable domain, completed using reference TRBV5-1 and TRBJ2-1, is KAGVTQTPRYLIKTRGQQVTLSCSPISGHRSVSWYQQTPGQGLQFLFEYFSETQRNKGNFPGRFSGRQFSNSRSEMNVSTLELGDSALYLCASSEPSGSSSYNEQFFGPGTRLTVL.